Below are 12 T cell receptor beta chains sequenced from a single sample in a study of blood T cell repertoires in COVID-19. Assay used: immunoSEQ multiplex PCR; TCRdb lists only in-frame clones, some missing. The sample includes about 120,000 clones, about 80% seen only once; the top ten take less than 9%. Sequenced input: peripheral blood. The receptors shown here come from an older man with active or convalescent COVID-19.

The CDR3 bases are TGTGCCAGCAGCTTAGCCGGGGGGGATCAGCCCCAGCATTTT. Protein product: CASSLAGGDQPQHF. The chain recombines TRBV7-2 with TRBJ1-5; D possibly corresponds to TRBD1 (5 bases). The V end was cut by 0 bases, the J end by 5 bases, with 8 bases between. The germline V gene encodes CDR1 SGHTA and CDR2 FQGNSA. This CDR3 region has 14 residues.

This clone was observed a single time. V gene TRBV5-1 combines with J gene TRBJ2-5, with TRBD1 as a possible D gene (6 bases). Trimming removed 4 bases at V and 0 bases at J, with 16 bases between. CDR3 length: 16 residues. Germline CDR1 is SGHRS and CDR2 is YFSETQ. DNA of the CDR3: TGCGCCAGCAGCCTACAGGGCCGTACGTACCAAGAGACCCAGTACTTC. Translation gives CASSLQGRTYQETQYF.

The chain uses TRBV5-1 and TRBJ2-5, with 10 nucleotides matching TRBD2. This CDR3 region has 16 residues. CDR1 SGHRS and CDR2 YFSETQ come from the germline V gene. J gave up 3 bases and V 0 bases, and 5 bases lay outside the gene matches. The CDR3 is CASSLGSGGAEETQYF. The CDR3 coding sequence is TGCGCCAGCAGCTTGGGGAGCGGGGGGGCAGAAGAGACCCAGTACTTC.

This chain links TRBV3-1 (or the pseudogene TRBV3-2) with TRBJ2-7; 8 positions match TRBD2. Germline V gene sequence: CDR1 LGHDT, CDR2 YNNKEL (reference sequence). This CDR3 has 17 residues. V was pared by 2 bases and J by 0 bases, with 9 bases of the junction left unmatched. CDR3 in amino acids: CASSQHRGGSSSYEQYF. In DNA, the CDR3 is TGTGCCAGCAGCCAACACCGGGGGGGCTCGAGCTCCTACGAGCAGTACTTC.

This clone was seen more than once but under ten times. V and J are TRBV18 and TRBJ2-7; D perhaps matches TRBD1 (5 bases). This CDR3 is built from 14 residues. The V gene lost 4 bases and the J gene lost 0 bases, with 10 bases spanning the gap. The germline V gene has CDR1 KGHSH and CDR2 LQKENI. The CDR3 DNA reads TGTGCCAGCTCACGGTTTAGGGGCTCCTACGAGCAGTACTTC. This translates into CASSRFRGSYEQYF.

This chain links TRBV19 with TRBJ2-3, with 8 nucleotides matching TRBD1. Trimming at V came to 2 bases and at J to 2 bases, leaving 6 bases not matched to a gene. CDR3 length: 16 amino acids. Germline CDR1 reads LNHDA; CDR2 reads SQIVND (reference sequence). CDR3: CASSIIQGAPTDTQYF. CDR3 bases: TGTGCCAGTAGTATAATCCAGGGGGCGCCCACAGATACGCAGTATTTT. The full variable domain, in which reference TRBV19 and TRBJ2-3 provide the parts outside the CDR3, is DGGITQSPKYLFRKEGQNVTLSCEQNLNHDAMYWYRQDPGQGLRLIYYSQIVNDFQKGDIAEGYSVSREKKESFPLTVTSAQKNPTAFYLCASSIIQGAPTDTQYFGPGTRLTVL.

V gene TRBV6-4 combines with J gene TRBJ1-4; D uncertain. V was trimmed by 6 bases and J by 5 bases, leaving 7 bases between them. Germline V gene lookup returns CDR1 MRHNA and CDR2 SNTAGT. The CDR3 length is 12 residues. As DNA, the CDR3 is TGTGCCAGCAGCGCGACAAATGAAAAACTGTTTTTT. It translates to CASSATNEKLFF.

The chain carries TRBV10-2 and TRBJ1-2; 8 positions agree with TRBD1. The CDR3 totals 14 residues. Unmatched junction bases numbered 7, after V lost 2 bases and J lost 8 bases. Germline V gene lookup returns CDR1 WSHSY and CDR2 SAAADI. CDR3 sequence reads: CASSEVTGAGGYTF. CDR3 in DNA: TGCGCCAGCAGTGAGGTGACAGGGGCCGGGGGCTACACCTTC.

This rearrangement joins TRBV11-2 to TRBJ2-1, with TRBD2 matching 14 bases. Germline trimming cut 5 bases from V and 0 bases from J; bases unmatched to any gene: 9. This CDR3 has 19 residues. Germline lookup yields CDR1 SGHAT and CDR2 FQNNGV. The CDR3 coding sequence is TGTGCCAGCAGCGCGTCCGGGACTAGCGGGAGTAGCTCCTACAATGAGCAGTTCTTC. Protein sequence: CASSASGTSGSSSYNEQFF.

The chain recombines TRBV21-1 with TRBJ1-6; the table's D gene call, TRBD1, was not cross checked with the DNA. TRBV21-1 is noted as a pseudogene. CDR3 length equals 17 residues. The CDR3 nucleotides read TGTGCCAGCAGCACGGGGGACAGGGTATCCTATAATTCACCCCTCCACTTT. It translates to CASSTGDRVSYNSPLHF.

The V and J genes are TRBV10-3 and TRBJ1-2, with TRBD1 identical over 7 bases. The CDR3 is made up of 14 amino acids. V lost 6 bases to trimming and J lost 0 bases; unmatched junction nucleotides: 4. Germline lookup yields CDR1 ENHRY and CDR2 SYGVKD. This CDR3 reads CAIRKGTANYGYTF. The CDR3 DNA sequence: TGTGCCATCAGAAAAGGGACAGCTAACTATGGCTACACCTTC.

The rearrangement joins TRBV5-4 to TRBJ2-7, with 7 nucleotides matching TRBD1. Trimming cost V 5 bases and J 3 bases; bases outside gene matches: 5. The germline gives CDR1 SGHNT, CDR2 YYREEE (reference sequence). The CDR3 extends over 13 amino acids. The CDR3 DNA sequence: TGTGCCAGCAGAAACCGGGACAGCTACGAGCAGTACTTC. It codes for CASRNRDSYEQYF.